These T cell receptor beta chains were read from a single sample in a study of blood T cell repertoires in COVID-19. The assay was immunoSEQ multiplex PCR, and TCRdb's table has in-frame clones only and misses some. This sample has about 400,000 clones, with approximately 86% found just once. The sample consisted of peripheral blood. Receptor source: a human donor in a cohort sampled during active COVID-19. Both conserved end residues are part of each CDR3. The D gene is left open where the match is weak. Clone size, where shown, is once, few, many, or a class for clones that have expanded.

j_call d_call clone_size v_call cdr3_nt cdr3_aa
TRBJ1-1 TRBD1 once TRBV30 TGTGCCTGGATCTATAGAACAGGGGGATCTGAAGCTTTCTTT CAWIYRTGGSEAFF
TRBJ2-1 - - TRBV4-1 TGCGCCAGCAGCCAAGAGTCGGGAGCCAAAGAGCCCTACAATGAGCAGTTCTTC CASSQESGAKEPYNEQFF
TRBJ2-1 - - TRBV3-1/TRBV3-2 TGTGCCAGCAGCCATAAAGCGGTAGCCCCCAATGAGCAGTTCTTC CASSHKAVAPNEQFF
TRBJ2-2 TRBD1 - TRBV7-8 TGTGCCAGCAGCTTACCCGAAGGACAGGAGAACACCGGGGAGCTGTTTTTT CASSLPEGQENTGELFF
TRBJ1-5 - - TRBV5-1 TGCGCCAGCAGCTTCAATTCAGGGGCCCACAATCAGCCCCAGCATTTT CASSFNSGAHNQPQHF
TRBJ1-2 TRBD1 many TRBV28 TGTGCCAGCAGTTCCCGTCCGGGACAGTTAATCAACTATGGCTACACCTTC CASSSRPGQLINYGYTF
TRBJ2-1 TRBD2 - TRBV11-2 TGTGCCAGCAGCTTAGATCTGACTAGCGGGAGGGCCGTCGATGAGCAGTTCTTC CASSLDLTSGRAVDEQFF
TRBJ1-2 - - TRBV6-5 TGTGCCAGCAGTTACTCGATAGACACATACTATGGCTACACCTTC CASSYSIDTYYGYTF
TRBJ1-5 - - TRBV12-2 TGTGCAAGTCGCTTCGACAGGGGTCCCAAGAGACAGCCCCAGCATTTT CASRFDRGPKRQPQHF
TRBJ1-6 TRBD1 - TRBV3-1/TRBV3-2 TGTGCCAGCAGCCACATAAAGACAGGGGCTGGGTATAATTCACCCCTCCACTTT CASSHIKTGAGYNSPLHF
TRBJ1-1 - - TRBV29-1 TGCAGCGTTGGTCGACTCCTGGCTACTGAAGCTTTCTTT CSVGRLLATEAFF
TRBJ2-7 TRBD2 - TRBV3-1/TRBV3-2 TGTGCCAGCAGCCAAGATCGAAGGCTAGCGGGGCTCAACGAGCAGTACTTC CASSQDRRLAGLNEQYF
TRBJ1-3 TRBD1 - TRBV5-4 TGTGCCGTAGGGACAGGGGGAAACACCATATATTTT CAVGTGGNTIYF
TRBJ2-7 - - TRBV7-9 TGTGCCAGCAGCTTAGAAGGGGACTACGAGCAGTACTTC CASSLEGDYEQYF
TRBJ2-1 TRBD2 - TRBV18 TGTGCCAGCTCACCACCGGCCGCGGGAGCTAGGAATGAGCAGTTCTTC CASSPPAAGARNEQFF
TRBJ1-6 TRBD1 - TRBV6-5 TGTGCCAGCAGCCGTCAGGGGGTCAATTCACCTCTCCACTTT CASSRQGVNSPLHF
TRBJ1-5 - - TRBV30 TGTGCCTGGAGTGTAGGGGGCAATCAGCCCCAGCATTTT CAWSVGGNQPQHF
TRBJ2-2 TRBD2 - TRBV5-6 TGTGCCAGCAGCTCCGGGACTAGCGGCGGGTGGGGAGACGGGGAGCTGTTTTTT CASSSGTSGGWGDGELFF
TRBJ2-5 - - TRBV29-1 TGCAGCGTTGAACTGGGACTTCAGCAAGAGACCCAGTACTTC CSVELGLQQETQYF
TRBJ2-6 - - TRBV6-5 TGTGCCAGCAGATCCGCAGGGACTGGGGCCAACGTCCTGACTTTC CASRSAGTGANVLTF
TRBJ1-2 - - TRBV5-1 TGCGCCAGCAGCTTGGACAGGGTAGATGGCTACACCTTC CASSLDRVDGYTF
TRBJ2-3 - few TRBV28 TGTGCCAGCAGGACTACAGGGCTGGATACGCAGTATTTT CASRTTGLDTQYF
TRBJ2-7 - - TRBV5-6 TGTGCCAGCAGCTTGAGTCAGGGGCCAAGGGGATTCTACGAGCAGTACTTC CASSLSQGPRGFYEQYF
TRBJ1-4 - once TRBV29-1 TGCAGCGCGAGCGTCGGAGGAGGGCGTGAAAAACTGTTTTTT CSASVGGGREKLFF
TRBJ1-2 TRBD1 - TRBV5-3 TGTGCCAGAATTCGAGGGGGCATTCAGGTTCCTTTC CARIRGGIQVPF
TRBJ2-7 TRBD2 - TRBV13 TGTGCCAGCAGCACCGGGACTAGTCACGAGCAGTACTTC CASSTGTSHEQYF
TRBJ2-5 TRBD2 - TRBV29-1 TGCAGCACTAGCGAGTTGAAGACCCAGTACTTC CSTSELKTQYF
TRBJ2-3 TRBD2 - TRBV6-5 TGTGCCAGCAGTTTGGGGACTAGCCAAGATACGCAGTATTTT CASSLGTSQDTQYF
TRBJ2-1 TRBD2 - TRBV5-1 TGCGCCAGCAGCTTGGGAGCCCAGCGGGGCAATGAGCAGTTCTTC CASSLGAQRGNEQFF
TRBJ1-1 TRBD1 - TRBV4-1 TGCGCCAGCAGCCGGACAGGGAACACTGAAGCTTTCTTT CASSRTGNTEAFF
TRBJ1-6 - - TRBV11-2 TGTGCCAGCAGCTTACTTCCGGAACGGGGTTCACCCCTCCACTTT CASSLLPERGSPLHF
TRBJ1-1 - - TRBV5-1 TGCGCCAGCAGCTTGAGATTGCCGGACATAGGGGAGAACACTGAAGCTTTCTTT CASSLRLPDIGENTEAFF